This T cell receptor (beta chain) was captured by sequencing in a study of blood T cell repertoires in COVID-19. The assay was immunoSEQ multiplex PCR, and TCRdb's table has in-frame clones only and misses some. The sample has some 400,000 clones; roughly 77% are singletons. The length of the CDR3 is 13 residues. The V end was cut by 2 bases, the J end by 3 bases, with 8 bases between. The germline CDR1 and CDR2 sequences are SGHNT and YYREEE (reference sequence). The TCR originated in a human donor with acute or convalescent COVID-19. The donor label of this sample is uncertain. The sample was peripheral blood. This sequence joins TRBV5-4 and TRBJ1-1; possible D gene TRBD1, 6 bases. The CDR3 protein is CASSFDRYTEAFF. The CDR3 DNA reads TGTGCCAGCAGCTTCGACAGGTACACTGAAGCTTTCTTT.